What follows are 18 T cell receptor beta chains derived from one specimen sequenced in a study of blood T cell repertoires in COVID-19. Profiled with immunoSEQ multiplex PCR; TCRdb holds only in-frame clones, not every one. The table lists about 78,000 clones, 90% of them singletons, with roughly 0.78% in the top ten. Sequencing was carried out using peripheral blood. These receptors all stem from a woman of 80 years or more with acute or convalescent COVID-19.

The rearrangement joins TRBV6-4 to TRBJ1-2; 7 positions match TRBD1. The V and J ends lost 2 bases and 2 bases, in that order; junction bases with no gene match: 8. Germline V gene data show CDR1 as MRHNA and CDR2 as SNTAGT. The CDR3 extends over 16 amino acids. The CDR3, as DNA: TGTGCCAGCAGTGACGCAGGGGGTCCTCCAAACTATGGCTACACCTTC. It encodes CASSDAGGPPNYGYTF.

This chain joins TRBV7-9 and TRBJ2-3; TRBD1 might be the D (6 bases). V lost 5 bases to trimming and J lost 2 bases, with 11 bases between them. Germline assignment: CDR1 SEHNR and CDR2 FQNEAQ (reference sequence). The length of the CDR3 is 14 residues. The CDR3 DNA sequence: TGTGCCAGCAGCACGACAGGATCCACAGATACGCAGTATTTT. It encodes CASSTTGSTDTQYF.

This sequence joins TRBV27 and TRBJ2-7, with 10 bases fitting TRBD1. V lost 10 bases to trimming and J lost 0 bases; unmatched junction nucleotides: 15. The CDR3 is 17 amino acids. Germline V gene data show CDR1 as MNHEY and CDR2 as SMNVEV (reference sequence). CDR3 coding DNA: TGTGCCACCCAGCCCCGGGACAGGGGCTCCCCCTCCTACGAGCAGTACTTC. Protein product: CATQPRDRGSPSYEQYF.

This chain connects TRBV3-1 (or the pseudogene TRBV3-2) to TRBJ2-7; D not resolved. The CDR3 is 12 amino acids. Germline assignment: CDR1 LGHDT and CDR2 YNNKEL (reference sequence). V was clipped by 1 base and J by 3 bases, with 4 bases between them. CDR3 amino acids: CASSQVNYEQYF. CDR3 DNA: TGTGCCAGCAGCCAAGTCAACTACGAGCAGTACTTC.

The chain has TRBV19 and TRBJ1-6, with a possible D match to TRBD1 (5 bases). CDR3 size: 14 residues. Germline CDR1 reads LNHDA; CDR2 reads SQIVND (reference sequence). V was pared by 2 bases and J by 9 bases, with 11 bases between. The CDR3 DNA follows: TGTGCCAGTAGTATAAGGCAGGGTGGTTCACCCCTCCACTTT. It is translated as CASSIRQGGSPLHF. The full variable domain, completed using reference TRBV19 and TRBJ1-6, is DGGITQSPKYLFRKEGQNVTLSCEQNLNHDAMYWYRQDPGQGLRLIYYSQIVNDFQKGDIAEGYSVSREKKESFPLTVTSAQKNPTAFYLCASSIRQGGSPLHFGNGTRLTVT.

Of note for this clone: A read error may account for a junction end that differs from germline. The CDR3 DNA is TGTGCCAGCAGCTTCTCCTCCAATGAGCAGTTCTTC. It encodes CASSFSSNEQFF. This chain uses TRBV5-6 with TRBJ2-1; D unclear. Germline CDR1 SGHDT, CDR2 YYEEEE. The CDR3 contains 12 residues.

The rearrangement uses TRBV6-6 and TRBJ2-7, with 7 bases matching TRBD1. CDR3 length: 15 amino acids. Losses at the gene ends were 4 bases for V and 0 bases for J; bases not matched to a gene: 6. Germline values: CDR1 MNHNY, CDR2 SVGAGI (reference sequence). The CDR3 sequence is CASSLRTGPSYEQYF. As DNA, the CDR3 is TGTGCCAGCAGTTTGAGGACAGGACCCTCCTACGAGCAGTACTTC.

J is TRBJ2-2 and V is TRBV7-8, with 14 bases fitting TRBD2. V lost 5 bases to trimming and J lost 5 bases; unmatched junction nucleotides: 10. CDR3 length: 18 amino acids. CDR1 and CDR2 from the germline V gene are SGHVS and FQNEAQ. The CDR3: CASSLRTSGRIMTGELFF. In DNA, the CDR3 is TGTGCCAGCAGCCTCCGGACTAGCGGGAGGATAATGACCGGGGAGCTGTTTTTT.

The genes are TRBV7-2 and TRBJ1-4, with a weak D call TRBD1 (5 bases). CDR1 SGHTA and CDR2 FQGNSA come from the germline V gene. The CDR3 has 15 residues. V lost 5 bases, J lost 0 bases, and 10 bases lay in between. CDR3 DNA sequence: TGTGCCAGCAGCCCAGGGCCCCCAACTAATGAAAAACTGTTTTTT. This encodes CASSPGPPTNEKLFF.

J is TRBJ1-3 and V is TRBV2; 10 bases agree with TRBD1. From germline, CDR1 is SNHLY and CDR2 FYNNEI. The CDR3 is made up of 15 amino acids. The J segment lost 3 bases and the V segment lost 5 bases, leaving 4 bases of the junction unmatched. The CDR3 coding sequence is TGTGCCAGCAGTAGAGACAGGGGGCTTGGAAACACCATATATTTT. Translating it yields CASSRDRGLGNTIYF. Based on the CDR3 plus reference TRBV2 and TRBJ1-3, the full variable domain is EPEVTQTPSHQVTQMGQEVILRCVPISNHLYFYWYRQILGQKVEFLVSFYNNEISEKSEIFDDQFSVERPDGSNFTLKIRSTKLEDSAMYFCASSRDRGLGNTIYFGEGSWLTVV.

V is TRBV5-6 and J is TRBJ2-3, with 7 bases identical to TRBD1. The CDR3 extends over 16 amino acids. J was trimmed by 1 base and V by 2 bases; bases with no gene match: 7. The V gene's germline CDR1 is SGHDT and CDR2 YYEEEE. The CDR3 coding sequence is TGTGCCAGCAGCTTAAGTGCAGGGGGTGGCACAGATACGCAGTATTTT. Amino acids: CASSLSAGGGTDTQYF.

The gene calls are TRBV13 and TRBJ2-3; 10 nucleotides match TRBD2. From germline, CDR1 is PRHDT and CDR2 FYEKMQ (reference sequence). Germline trimming cut 5 bases from V and 7 bases from J; bases unmatched to any gene: 9. CDR3 size: 15 residues. The CDR3 loop is CASSRQLAGTHTQYF. The CDR3 DNA is TGTGCCAGCAGCCGCCAACTAGCGGGGACCCATACGCAGTATTTT.

The chain carries TRBV10-1 and TRBJ2-5; no firm D call. CDR1 is WNHNN, CDR2 SYGVQD, per germline (reference sequence). The CDR3 is made up of 13 amino acids. Trimming removed 3 bases from V and 3 bases from J, with 8 bases in between. In DNA form, the CDR3 reads TGCGCCAGCAGTGATGGCAGTAAAGAGACCCAGTACTTC. Protein product: CASSDGSKETQYF.

This chain joins TRBV6-4 and TRBJ1-1; no firm D call. The V end lost 4 bases, the J end lost 0 bases, and 6 bases lay between the germline ends. CDR3 length: 13 residues. Looked up from germline, CDR1 is MRHNA and CDR2 is SNTAGT. This chain's CDR3 is CASSATLNTEAFF. CDR3 nucleotides: TGTGCCAGCAGTGCAACACTGAACACTGAAGCTTTCTTT.

The chain recombines TRBV19 with TRBJ2-1, with 8 bases fitting TRBD2. This CDR3 has 16 amino acids. Per germline, CDR1 LNHDA and CDR2 SQIVND (reference sequence). Trimming cost V 3 bases and J 9 bases; bases outside gene matches: 13. CDR3 sequence reads: CASSIGRAGDRVEQFF. CDR3 bases: TGTGCCAGTAGTATCGGGCGAGCGGGAGATCGGGTTGAGCAGTTCTTC.

The V gene is TRBV6-5, the J gene TRBJ2-1, with D perhaps TRBD2 (6 bases). Germline CDR1 is MNHEY and CDR2 is SVGAGI. Trimming shortened V by 4 bases and J by 4 bases, and 17 bases separated the two germline ends. The CDR3 contains 16 residues. Here the CDR3 DNA reads TGTGCCAGCAGTTCACTAGCCCAGGGTGGGTACAATGAGCAGTTCTTC. It encodes CASSSLAQGGYNEQFF.

The rearrangement joins TRBV5-1 to TRBJ1-2; D possibly corresponds to TRBD1 (5 bases). The CDR3 consists of 16 residues. V was cut by 4 bases and J by 0 bases, with 16 bases left in between. Germline V gene data show CDR1 as SGHRS and CDR2 as YFSETQ. CDR3 coding DNA: TGCGCCAGCAGCCTGGGGTCGACAGCGACTAACTATGGCTACACCTTC. It is translated as CASSLGSTATNYGYTF. Complete variable domain (other parts from reference TRBV5-1 and TRBJ1-2): KAGVTQTPRYLIKTRGQQVTLSCSPISGHRSVSWYQQTPGQGLQFLFEYFSETQRNKGNFPGRFSGRQFSNSRSEMNVSTLELGDSALYLCASSLGSTATNYGYTFGSGTRLTVV.

The V gene is TRBV5-4, the J gene TRBJ1-1, with D perhaps matching TRBD1 (6 bases). The V end was cut by 7 bases, the J end by 3 bases, with 19 bases between. Germline-derived CDR1 and CDR2 are SGHNT and YYREEE (reference sequence). This CDR3 comprises 15 residues. This CDR3 reads CASRLQGLGDTEAFF. Here the CDR3 DNA reads TGTGCCAGCCGGCTCCAGGGGTTAGGTGACACTGAAGCTTTCTTT.